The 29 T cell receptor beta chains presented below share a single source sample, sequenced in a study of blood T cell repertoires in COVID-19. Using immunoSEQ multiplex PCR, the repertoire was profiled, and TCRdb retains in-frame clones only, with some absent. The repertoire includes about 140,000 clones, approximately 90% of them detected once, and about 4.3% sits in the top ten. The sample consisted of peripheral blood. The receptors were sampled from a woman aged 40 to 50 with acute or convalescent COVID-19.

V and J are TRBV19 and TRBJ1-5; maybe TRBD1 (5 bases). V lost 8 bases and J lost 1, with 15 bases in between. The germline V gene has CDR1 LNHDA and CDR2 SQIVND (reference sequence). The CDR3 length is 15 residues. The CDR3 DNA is TGTGCCAGTGGGCCCAGGGAAAGGAGCAATCAGCCCCAGCATTTT. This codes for CASGPRERSNQPQHF.

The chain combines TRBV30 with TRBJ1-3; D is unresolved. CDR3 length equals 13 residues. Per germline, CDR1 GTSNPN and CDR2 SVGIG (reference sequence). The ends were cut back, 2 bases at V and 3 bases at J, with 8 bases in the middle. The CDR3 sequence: CAWSRGSGNTIYF. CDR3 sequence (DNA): TGTGCCTGGAGTCGGGGAAGTGGAAACACCATATATTTT. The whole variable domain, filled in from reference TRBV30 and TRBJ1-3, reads SQTIHQWPATLVQPVGSPLSLECTVEGTSNPNLYWYRQAAGRGLQLLFYSVGIGQISSEVPQNLSASRPQDRQFILSSKKLLLSDSGFYLCAWSRGSGNTIYFGEGSWLTVV.

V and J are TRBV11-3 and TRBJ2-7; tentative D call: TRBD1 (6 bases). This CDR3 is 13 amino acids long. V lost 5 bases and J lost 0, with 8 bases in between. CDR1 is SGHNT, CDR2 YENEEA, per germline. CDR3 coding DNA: TGTGCCAGCAGCCAGGACAGCTCCTACGAGCAGTACTTC. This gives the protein CASSQDSSYEQYF.

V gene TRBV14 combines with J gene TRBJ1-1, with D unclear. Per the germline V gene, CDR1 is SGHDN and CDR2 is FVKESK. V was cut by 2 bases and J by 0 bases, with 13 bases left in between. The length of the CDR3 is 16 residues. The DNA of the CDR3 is TGTGCCAGCAGCCAATCACCGGTAGTCATGAACACTGAAGCTTTCTTT. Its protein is CASSQSPVVMNTEAFF.

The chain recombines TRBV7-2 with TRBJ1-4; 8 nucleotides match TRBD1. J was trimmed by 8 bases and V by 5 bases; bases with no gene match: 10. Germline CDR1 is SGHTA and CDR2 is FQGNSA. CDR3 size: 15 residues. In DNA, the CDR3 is TGTGCCAGCAGCCCTCGGACAGGGTTGATGGAAAAACTGTTTTTT. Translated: CASSPRTGLMEKLFF. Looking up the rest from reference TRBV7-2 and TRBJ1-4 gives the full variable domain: GAGVSQSPSNKVTEKGKDVELRCDPISGHTALYWYRQSLGQGLEFLIYFQGNSAPDKSGLPSDRFSAERTGGSVSTLTIQRTQQEDSAVYLCASSPRTGLMEKLFFGSGTQLSVL.

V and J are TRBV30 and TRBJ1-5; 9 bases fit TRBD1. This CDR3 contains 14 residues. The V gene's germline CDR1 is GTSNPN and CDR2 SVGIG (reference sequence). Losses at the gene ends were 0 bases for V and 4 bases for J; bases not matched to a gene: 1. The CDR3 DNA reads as TGTGCCTGGAGTGTGGGACAGGGTAATCAGCCCCAGCATTTT. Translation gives CAWSVGQGNQPQHF.

The CDR3 is CASSLRTSGRVETQYF. The DNA for the CDR3 is TGTGCCAGCAGCCTTCGGACTAGCGGGAGGGTAGAGACCCAGTACTTC. The V and J genes are TRBV3-1 (or the pseudogene TRBV3-2) and TRBJ2-5; 15 positions match TRBD2. This CDR3 comprises 16 residues. Germline values: CDR1 LGHDT, CDR2 YNNKEL (reference sequence). Trimming cost V 4 bases and J 4 bases; bases outside gene matches: 4.

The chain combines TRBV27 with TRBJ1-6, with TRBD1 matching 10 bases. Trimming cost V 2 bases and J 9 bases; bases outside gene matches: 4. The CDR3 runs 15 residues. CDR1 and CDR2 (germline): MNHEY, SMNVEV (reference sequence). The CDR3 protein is CASSLPGTGVSPLHF. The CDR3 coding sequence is TGTGCCAGCAGTTTACCCGGGACAGGGGTTTCACCCCTCCACTTT.

The CDR3 protein is CASSPGVAGGFTDTQYF. The CDR3 DNA reads as TGTGCCAGCAGCCCCGGGGTAGCGGGGGGTTTTACAGATACGCAGTATTTT. The chain is built from TRBV7-2 and TRBJ2-3; 10 bases are a match to TRBD2. The V gene's germline CDR1 is SGHTA and CDR2 FQGNSA. CDR3 size: 17 residues. V lost 5 bases, J lost 3 bases, and 11 bases stayed unmatched.

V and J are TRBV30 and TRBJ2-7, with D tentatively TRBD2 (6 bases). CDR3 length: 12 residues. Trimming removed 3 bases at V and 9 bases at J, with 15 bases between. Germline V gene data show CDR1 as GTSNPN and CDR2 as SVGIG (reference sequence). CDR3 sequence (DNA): TGTGCCTGGAGCCGCGGGTGGAGGGTGCAGTACTTC. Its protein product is CAWSRGWRVQYF. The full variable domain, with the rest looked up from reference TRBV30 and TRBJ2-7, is SQTIHQWPATLVQPVGSPLSLECTVEGTSNPNLYWYRQAAGRGLQLLFYSVGIGQISSEVPQNLSASRPQDRQFILSSKKLLLSDSGFYLCAWSRGWRVQYFGPGTRLTVT.

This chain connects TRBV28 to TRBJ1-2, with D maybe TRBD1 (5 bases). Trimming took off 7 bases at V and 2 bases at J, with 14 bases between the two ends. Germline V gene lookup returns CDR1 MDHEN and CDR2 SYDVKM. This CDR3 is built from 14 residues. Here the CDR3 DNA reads TGTGCCAGCACCTCAGGGTCTAAAAACTATGGCTACACCTTC. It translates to CASTSGSKNYGYTF.

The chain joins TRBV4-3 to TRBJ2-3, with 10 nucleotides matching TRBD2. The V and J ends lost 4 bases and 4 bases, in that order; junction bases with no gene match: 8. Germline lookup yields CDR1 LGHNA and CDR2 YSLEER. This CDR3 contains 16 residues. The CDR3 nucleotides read TGCGCCAGCAGCCCTAGCGGGGGTGGCGGGGCAGATACGCAGTATTTT. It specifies CASSPSGGGGADTQYF.

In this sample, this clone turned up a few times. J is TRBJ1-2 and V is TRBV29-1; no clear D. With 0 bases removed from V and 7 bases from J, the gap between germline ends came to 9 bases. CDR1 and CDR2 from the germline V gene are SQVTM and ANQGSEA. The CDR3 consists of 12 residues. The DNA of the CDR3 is TGCAGCGTTGAAGATCGGCGAGGTGGCTACACCTTC. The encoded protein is CSVEDRRGGYTF.

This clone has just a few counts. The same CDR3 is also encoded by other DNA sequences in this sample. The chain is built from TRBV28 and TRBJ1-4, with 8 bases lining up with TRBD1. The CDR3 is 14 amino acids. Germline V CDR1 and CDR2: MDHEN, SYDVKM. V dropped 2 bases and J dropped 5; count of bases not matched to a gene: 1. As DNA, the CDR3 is TGTGCCAGCAGTTTAGGACAGGGCAATGAAAAACTGTTTTTT. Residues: CASSLGQGNEKLFF. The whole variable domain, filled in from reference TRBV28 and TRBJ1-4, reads DVKVTQSSRYLVKRTGEKVFLECVQDMDHENMFWYRQDPGLGLRLIYFSYDVKMKEKGDIPEGYSVSREKKERFSLILESASTNQTSMYLCASSLGQGNEKLFFGSGTQLSVL.

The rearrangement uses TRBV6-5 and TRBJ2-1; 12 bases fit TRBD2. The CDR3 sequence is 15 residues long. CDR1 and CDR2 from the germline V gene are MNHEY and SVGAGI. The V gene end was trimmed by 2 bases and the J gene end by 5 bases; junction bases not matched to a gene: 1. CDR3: CASSYLAGGDNEQFF. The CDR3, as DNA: TGTGCCAGCAGTTACCTAGCGGGAGGGGACAATGAGCAGTTCTTC.

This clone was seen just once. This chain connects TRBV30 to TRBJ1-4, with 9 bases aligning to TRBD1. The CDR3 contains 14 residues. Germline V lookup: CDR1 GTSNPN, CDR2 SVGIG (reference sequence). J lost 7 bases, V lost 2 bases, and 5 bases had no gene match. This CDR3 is CAWSPDRGGEKLFF. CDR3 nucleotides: TGTGCCTGGAGTCCGGACAGGGGAGGTGAAAAACTGTTTTTT.

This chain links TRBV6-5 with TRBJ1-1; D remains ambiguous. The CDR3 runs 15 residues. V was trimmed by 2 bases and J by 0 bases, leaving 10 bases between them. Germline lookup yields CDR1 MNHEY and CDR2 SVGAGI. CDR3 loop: CASSYLVTVNTEAFF. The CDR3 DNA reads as TGTGCCAGCAGTTACCTCGTAACGGTGAACACTGAAGCTTTCTTT.

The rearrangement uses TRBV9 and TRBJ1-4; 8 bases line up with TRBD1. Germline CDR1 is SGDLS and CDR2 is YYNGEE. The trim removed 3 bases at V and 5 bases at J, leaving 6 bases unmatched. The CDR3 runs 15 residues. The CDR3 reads CASSGGQVQNEKLFF. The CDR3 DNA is TGTGCCAGCAGCGGGGGACAGGTCCAGAATGAAAAACTGTTTTTT.

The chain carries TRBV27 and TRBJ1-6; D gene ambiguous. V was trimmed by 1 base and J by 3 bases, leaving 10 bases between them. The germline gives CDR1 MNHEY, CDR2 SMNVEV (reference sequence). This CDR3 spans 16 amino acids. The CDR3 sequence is CASSLYARNYNSPLHF. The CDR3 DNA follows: TGTGCCAGCAGTTTATATGCCAGGAACTATAATTCACCCCTCCACTTT.

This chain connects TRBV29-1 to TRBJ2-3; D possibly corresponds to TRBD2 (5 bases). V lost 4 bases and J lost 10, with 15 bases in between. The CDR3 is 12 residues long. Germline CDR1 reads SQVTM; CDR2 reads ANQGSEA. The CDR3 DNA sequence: TGCAGCGTTGCCGACGGGGAGAGCGCGCAGTATTTT. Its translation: CSVADGESAQYF.

The CDR3: CASSLNSVLNTEAFF. The CDR3 nucleotides are TGTGCCAGCTCACTTAACTCCGTCCTGAACACTGAAGCTTTCTTT. The genes are TRBV18 and TRBJ1-1; D uncertain. From germline, CDR1 is KGHSH and CDR2 LQKENI. V was clipped by 4 bases and J by 0 bases, with 12 bases between them. This CDR3 has 15 amino acids.

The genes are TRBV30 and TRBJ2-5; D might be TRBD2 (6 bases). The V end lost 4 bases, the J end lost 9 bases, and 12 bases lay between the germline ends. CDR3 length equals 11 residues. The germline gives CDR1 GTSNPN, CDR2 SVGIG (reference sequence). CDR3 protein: CAWMVGGAQYF. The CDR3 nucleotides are TGTGCCTGGATGGTAGGAGGGGCCCAGTACTTC.

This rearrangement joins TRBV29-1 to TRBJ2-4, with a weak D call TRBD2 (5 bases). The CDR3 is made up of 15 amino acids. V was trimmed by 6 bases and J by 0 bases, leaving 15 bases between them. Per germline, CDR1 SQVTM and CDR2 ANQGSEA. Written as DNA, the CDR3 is TGCAGCGTCCTTTTACCGGAGGCAGCCAAAAACATTCAGTACTTC. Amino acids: CSVLLPEAAKNIQYF.

CDR3 in amino acids: CASSPAGQDYEQYF. The CDR3 DNA sequence: TGTGCCAGCAGCCCCGCCGGACAGGACTACGAGCAGTACTTC. V and J are TRBV11-3 and TRBJ2-7, with 7 nucleotides matching TRBD1. Germline V gene lookup returns CDR1 SGHNT and CDR2 YENEEA. CDR3 length: 14 amino acids. The trim removed 5 bases at V and 3 bases at J, leaving 7 bases unmatched. Full variable domain (outside the CDR3, taken from reference TRBV11-3 and TRBJ2-7): EAGVVQSPRYKIIEKKQPVAFWCNPISGHNTLYWYLQNLGQGPELLIRYENEEAVDDSQLPKDRFSAERLKGVDSTLKIQPAELGDSAVYLCASSPAGQDYEQYFGPGTRLTVT.

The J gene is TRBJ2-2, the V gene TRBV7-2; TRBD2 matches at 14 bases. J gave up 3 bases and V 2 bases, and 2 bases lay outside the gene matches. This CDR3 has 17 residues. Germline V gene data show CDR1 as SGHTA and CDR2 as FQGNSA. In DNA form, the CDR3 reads TGTGCCAGCAGCTTATTGGGACTAGCGGGGGACACCGGGGAGCTGTTTTTT. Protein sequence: CASSLLGLAGDTGELFF.

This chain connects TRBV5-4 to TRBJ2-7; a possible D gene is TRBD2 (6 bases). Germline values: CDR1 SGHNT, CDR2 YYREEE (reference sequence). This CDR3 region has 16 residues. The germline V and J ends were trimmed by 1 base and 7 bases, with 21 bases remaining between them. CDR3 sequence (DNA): TGTGCCAGCAGCTTGCGGGGGTCTAGCTTGGGGAGGGAGCAGTACTTC. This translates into CASSLRGSSLGREQYF.

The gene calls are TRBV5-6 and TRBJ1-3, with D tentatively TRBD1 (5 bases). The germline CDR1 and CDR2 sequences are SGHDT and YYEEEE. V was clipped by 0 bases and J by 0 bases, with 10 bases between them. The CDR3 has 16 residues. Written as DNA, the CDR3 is TGTGCCAGCAGCTTGGATCAGGGCGCCTCTGGAAACACCATATATTTT. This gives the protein CASSLDQGASGNTIYF.

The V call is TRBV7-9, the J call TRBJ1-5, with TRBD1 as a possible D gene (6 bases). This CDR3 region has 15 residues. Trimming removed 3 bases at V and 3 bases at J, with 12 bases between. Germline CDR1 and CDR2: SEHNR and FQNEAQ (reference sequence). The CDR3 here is CASSFSGALNQPQHF. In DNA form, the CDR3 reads TGTGCCAGCAGCTTTTCAGGGGCCCTCAATCAGCCCCAGCATTTT.

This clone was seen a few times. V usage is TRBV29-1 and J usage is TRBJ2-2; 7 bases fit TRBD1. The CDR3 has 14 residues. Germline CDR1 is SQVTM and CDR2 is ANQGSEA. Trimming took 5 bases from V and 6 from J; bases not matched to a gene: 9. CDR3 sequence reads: CSVTRQGEAGELFF. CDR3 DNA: TGCAGCGTTACCCGACAGGGCGAAGCCGGGGAGCTGTTTTTT.